This T cell receptor beta chain was identified in a study of shared clonotypes between healthy human individuals. The table came from immunoSEQ multiplex PCR; TCRdb's copy has only in-frame clones and leaves some out. This repertoire shows about 2.4 million clones, 93% found once; its top ten account for 0.35% to 0.45%. Germline CDR1 and CDR2: SGHRS and YFSETQ. This CDR3 region has 16 residues. Trimming cost V 0 bases and J 5 bases; bases outside gene matches: 9. This receptor was identified in a man aged 18 to 29 in good health. Some clones in this sample may be carry-over from other donors' samples. The chain combines TRBV5-1 with TRBJ2-7, with 9 bases lining up with TRBD1. Source material: naive CD4+ T cells from PBMCs. Subset noted: CD45RA+ positively selected. CDR3 DNA: TGCGCCAGCAGCTTGGAAGCGGGACAGGGTTGGAACGAGCAGTACTTC. Translated: CASSLEAGQGWNEQYF.